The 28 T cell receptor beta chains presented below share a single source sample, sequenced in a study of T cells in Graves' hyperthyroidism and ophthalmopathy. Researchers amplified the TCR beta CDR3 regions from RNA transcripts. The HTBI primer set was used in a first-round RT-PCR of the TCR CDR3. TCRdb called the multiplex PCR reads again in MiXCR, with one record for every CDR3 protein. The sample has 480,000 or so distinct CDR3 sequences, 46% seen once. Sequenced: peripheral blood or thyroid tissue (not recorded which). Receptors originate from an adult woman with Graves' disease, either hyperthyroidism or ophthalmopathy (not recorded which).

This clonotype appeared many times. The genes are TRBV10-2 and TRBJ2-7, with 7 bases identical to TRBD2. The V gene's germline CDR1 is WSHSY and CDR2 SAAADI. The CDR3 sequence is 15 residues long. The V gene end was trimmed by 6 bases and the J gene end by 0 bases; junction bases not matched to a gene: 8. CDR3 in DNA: TGCGCCAGCAGGGAGCTAGCGGCGAGCTCCTACGAGCAGTACTTC. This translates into CASRELAASSYEQYF.

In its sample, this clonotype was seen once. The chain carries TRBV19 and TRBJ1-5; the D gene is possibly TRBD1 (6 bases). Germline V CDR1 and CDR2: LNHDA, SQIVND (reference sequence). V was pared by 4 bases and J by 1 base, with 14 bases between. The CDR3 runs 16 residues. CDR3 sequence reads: CASSRTGRGSNQPQHF. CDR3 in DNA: TGTGCCAGTAGTAGAACAGGGAGAGGGAGCAATCAGCCCCAGCATTTT.

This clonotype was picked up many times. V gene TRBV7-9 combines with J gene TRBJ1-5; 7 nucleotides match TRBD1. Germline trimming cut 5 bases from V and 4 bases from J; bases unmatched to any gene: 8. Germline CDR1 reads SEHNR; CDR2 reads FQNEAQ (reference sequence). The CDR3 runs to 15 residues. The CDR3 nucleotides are TGTGCCAGCAGCCATAACGGGACAGTAAATCAGCCCCAGCATTTT. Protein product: CASSHNGTVNQPQHF.

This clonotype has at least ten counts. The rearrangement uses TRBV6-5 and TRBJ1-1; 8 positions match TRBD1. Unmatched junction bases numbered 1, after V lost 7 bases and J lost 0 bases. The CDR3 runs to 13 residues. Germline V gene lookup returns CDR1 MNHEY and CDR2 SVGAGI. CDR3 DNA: TGTGCCAGCACACAGGGGGTGAACACTGAAGCTTTCTTT. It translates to CASTQGVNTEAFF.

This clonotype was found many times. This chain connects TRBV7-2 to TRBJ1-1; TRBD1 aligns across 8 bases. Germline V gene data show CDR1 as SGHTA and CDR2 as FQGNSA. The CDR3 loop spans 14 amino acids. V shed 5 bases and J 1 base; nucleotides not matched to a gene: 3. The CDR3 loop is CASSEGQGNTEAFF. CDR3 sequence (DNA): TGTGCCAGCAGCGAAGGACAGGGGAACACTGAAGCTTTCTTT.

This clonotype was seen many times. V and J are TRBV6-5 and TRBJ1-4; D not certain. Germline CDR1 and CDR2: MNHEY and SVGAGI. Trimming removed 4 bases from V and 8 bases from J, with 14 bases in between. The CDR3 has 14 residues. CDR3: CASSSRGIGEKLFF. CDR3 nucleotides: TGTGCCAGCAGTTCCCGTGGTATAGGAGAAAAACTGTTTTTT.

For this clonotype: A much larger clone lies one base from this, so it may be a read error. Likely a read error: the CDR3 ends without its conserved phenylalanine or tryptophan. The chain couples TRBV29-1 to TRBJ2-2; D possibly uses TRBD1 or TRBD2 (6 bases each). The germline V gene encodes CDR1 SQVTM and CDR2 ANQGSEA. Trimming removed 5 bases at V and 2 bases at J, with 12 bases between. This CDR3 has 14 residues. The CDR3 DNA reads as TGCAGCGTTCGGGGGCTAGCCAACACCGGGGAGCTGTTTTTG. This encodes CSVRGLANTGELFL.

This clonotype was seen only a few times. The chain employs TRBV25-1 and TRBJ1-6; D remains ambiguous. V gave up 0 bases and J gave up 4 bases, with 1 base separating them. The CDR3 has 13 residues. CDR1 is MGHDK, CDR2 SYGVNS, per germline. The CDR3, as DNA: TGTGCCAGCAGTGAATATTATAATTCACCCCTCCACTTT. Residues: CASSEYYNSPLHF. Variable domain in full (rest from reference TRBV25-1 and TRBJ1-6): EADIYQTPRYLVIGTGKKITLECSQTMGHDKMYWYQQDPGMELHLIHYSYGVNSTEKGDLSSESTVSRIRTEHFPLTLESARPSHTSQYLCASSEYYNSPLHFGNGTRLTVT.

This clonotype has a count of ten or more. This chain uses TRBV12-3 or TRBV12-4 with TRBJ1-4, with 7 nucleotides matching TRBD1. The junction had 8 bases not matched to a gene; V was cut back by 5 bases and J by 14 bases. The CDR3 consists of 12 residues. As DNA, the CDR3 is TGTGCCAGCAGTACAACGACAGGGAGGCTGTTTTTT. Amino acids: CASSTTTGRLFF.

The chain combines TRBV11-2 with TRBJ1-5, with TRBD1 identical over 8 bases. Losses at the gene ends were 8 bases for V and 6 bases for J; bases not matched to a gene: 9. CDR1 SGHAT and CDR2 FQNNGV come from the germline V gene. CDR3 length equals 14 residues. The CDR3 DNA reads TGTGCCAGCTCACCACAGGGGGTAGTTCAGCCCCAGCATTTT. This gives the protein CASSPQGVVQPQHF.

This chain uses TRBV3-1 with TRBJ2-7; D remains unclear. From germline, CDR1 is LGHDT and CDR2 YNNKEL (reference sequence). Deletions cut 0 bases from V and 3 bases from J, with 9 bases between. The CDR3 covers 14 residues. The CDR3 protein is CASSQDPTNYEQYF. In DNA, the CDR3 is TGTGCCAGCAGCCAAGATCCGACCAACTACGAGCAGTACTTC.

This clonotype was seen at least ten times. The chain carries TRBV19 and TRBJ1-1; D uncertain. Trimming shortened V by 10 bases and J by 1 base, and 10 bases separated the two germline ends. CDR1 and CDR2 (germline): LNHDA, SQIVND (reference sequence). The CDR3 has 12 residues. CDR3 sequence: CATRARNTEAFF. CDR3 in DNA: TGTGCCACCCGGGCTAGGAACACTGAAGCTTTCTTT.

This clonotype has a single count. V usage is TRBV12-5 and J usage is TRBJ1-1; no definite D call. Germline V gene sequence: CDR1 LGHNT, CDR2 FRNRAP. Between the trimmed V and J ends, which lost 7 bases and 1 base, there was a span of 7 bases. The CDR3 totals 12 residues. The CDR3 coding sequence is TGTGCTAGTGCGGCAGCGAACACTGAAGCTTTCTTT. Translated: CASAAANTEAFF.

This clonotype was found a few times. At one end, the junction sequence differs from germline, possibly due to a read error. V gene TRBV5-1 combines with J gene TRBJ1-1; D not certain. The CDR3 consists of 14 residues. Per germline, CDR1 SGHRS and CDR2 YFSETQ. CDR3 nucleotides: TGTGCCAGCAGCGTAGGGTCGTGGAACACTGAAGCTTTCTTT. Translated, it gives CASSVGSWNTEAFF.

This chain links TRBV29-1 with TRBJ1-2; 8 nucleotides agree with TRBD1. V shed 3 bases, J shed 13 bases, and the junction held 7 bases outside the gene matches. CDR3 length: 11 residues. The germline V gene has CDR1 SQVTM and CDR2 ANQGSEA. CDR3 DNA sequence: TGCAGCGTTGAGGACAGGGCAACGGGCACCTTC. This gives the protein CSVEDRATGTF.

For the CDR3, the DNA is TGCAGTGCTAGTGGGCTAACAGGGGCCGGCTACACCTTC. Protein product: CSASGLTGAGYTF. V gene TRBV20-1 combines with J gene TRBJ1-2; the match to TRBD1 covers 7 bases. The V segment lost 3 bases and the J segment 8 bases; nucleotides outside the gene matches: 9. CDR1 and CDR2 (germline): DFQATT, SNEGSKA (reference sequence). The CDR3 covers 13 residues.

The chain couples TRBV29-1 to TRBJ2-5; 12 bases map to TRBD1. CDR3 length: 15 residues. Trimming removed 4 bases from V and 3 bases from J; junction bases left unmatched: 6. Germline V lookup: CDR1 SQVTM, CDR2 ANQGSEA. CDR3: CSVGGGTGGEETQYF. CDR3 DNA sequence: TGCAGCGTTGGGGGCGGGACAGGGGGCGAAGAGACCCAGTACTTC.

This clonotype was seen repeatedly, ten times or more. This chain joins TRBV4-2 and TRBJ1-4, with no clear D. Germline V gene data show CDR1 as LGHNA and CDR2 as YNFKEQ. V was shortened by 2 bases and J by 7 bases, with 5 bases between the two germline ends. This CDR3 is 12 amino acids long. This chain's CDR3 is CASSQLTEKLFF. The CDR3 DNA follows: TGTGCCAGCAGCCAACTTACTGAAAAACTGTTTTTT.

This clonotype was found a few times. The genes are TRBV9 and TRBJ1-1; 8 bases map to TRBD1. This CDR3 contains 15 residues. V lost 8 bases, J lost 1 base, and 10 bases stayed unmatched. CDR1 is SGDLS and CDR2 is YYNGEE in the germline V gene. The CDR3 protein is CASSSAGTGNTEAFF. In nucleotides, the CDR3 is TGTGCCAGTTCCTCAGCCGGGACAGGGAACACTGAAGCTTTCTTT.

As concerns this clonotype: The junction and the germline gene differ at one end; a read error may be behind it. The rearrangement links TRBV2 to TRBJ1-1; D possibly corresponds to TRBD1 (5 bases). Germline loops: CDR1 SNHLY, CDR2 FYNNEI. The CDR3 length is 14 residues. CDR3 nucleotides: TGTGCCAGTCAGGGCGGGGAGCGTAACACTGAAGCCTTCTTT. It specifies CASQGGERNTEAFF.

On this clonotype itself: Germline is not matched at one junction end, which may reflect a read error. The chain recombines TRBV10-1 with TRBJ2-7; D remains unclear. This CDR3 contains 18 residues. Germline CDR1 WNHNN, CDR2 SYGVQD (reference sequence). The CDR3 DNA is TGTGCCAGCAGCCAAGAAAGGTTTCGCGGACCCAGCTCCTACGAGCAGTACTTC. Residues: CASSQERFRGPSSYEQYF.

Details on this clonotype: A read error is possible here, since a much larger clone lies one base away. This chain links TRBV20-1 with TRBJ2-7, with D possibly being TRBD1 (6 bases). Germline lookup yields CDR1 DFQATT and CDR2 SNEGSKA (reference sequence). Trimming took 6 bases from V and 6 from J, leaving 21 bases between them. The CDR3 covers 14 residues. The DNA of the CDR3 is TGCAGTGCCCAGGCGACGGCAGGGGCGGGCGAGCAGTACTTC. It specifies CSAQATAGAGEQYF.

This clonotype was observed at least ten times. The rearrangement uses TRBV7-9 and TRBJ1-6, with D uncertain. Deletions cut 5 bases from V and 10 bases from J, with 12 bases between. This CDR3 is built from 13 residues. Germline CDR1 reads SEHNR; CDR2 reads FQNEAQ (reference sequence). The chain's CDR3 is CASSPGRESPLHF. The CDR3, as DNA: TGTGCCAGCAGCCCCGGACGAGAATCACCCCTCCACTTT.

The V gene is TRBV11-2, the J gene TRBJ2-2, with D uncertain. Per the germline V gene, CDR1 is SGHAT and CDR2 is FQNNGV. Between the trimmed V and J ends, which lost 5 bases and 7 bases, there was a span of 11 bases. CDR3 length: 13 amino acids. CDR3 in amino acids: CASSGWANGELFF. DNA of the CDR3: TGTGCCAGCAGCGGCTGGGCGAACGGGGAGCTGTTTTTT.

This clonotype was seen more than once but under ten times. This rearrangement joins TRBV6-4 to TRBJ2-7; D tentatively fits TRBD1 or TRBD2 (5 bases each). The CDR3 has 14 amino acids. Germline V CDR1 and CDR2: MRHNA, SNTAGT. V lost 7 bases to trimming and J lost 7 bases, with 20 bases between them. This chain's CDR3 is CASTAGTELREQYF. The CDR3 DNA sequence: TGTGCCAGCACTGCCGGGACCGAGCTACGGGAGCAGTACTTC.

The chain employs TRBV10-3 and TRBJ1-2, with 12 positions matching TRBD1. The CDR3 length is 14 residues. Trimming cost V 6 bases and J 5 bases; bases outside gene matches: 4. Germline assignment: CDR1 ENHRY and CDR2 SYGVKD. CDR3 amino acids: CAIRPGQGAYGYTF. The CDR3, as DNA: TGTGCCATCAGACCGGGACAGGGGGCTTATGGCTACACCTTC.

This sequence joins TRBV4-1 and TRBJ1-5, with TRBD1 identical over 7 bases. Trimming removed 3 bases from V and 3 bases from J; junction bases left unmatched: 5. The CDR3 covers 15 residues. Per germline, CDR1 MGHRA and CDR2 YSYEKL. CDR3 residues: CASSHQQGYNQPQHF. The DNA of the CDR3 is TGCGCCAGCAGCCATCAACAGGGGTACAATCAGCCCCAGCATTTT.

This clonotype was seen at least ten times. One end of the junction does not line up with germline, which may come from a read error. The CDR3 here is CASSLAGSVGTEAFF. In DNA, the CDR3 is TGTGCTAGCAGCTTAGCCGGGTCCGTAGGGACTGAAGCTTTCTTT. V and J are TRBV7-7 and TRBJ1-1; D is undetermined. Germline V gene lookup returns CDR1 SSHAT and CDR2 FNYEAQ (reference sequence). This CDR3 has 15 residues.